The table lists the clone carrying this T cell receptor beta chain with many counts. This entry is derived from a study of T cells in Graves' hyperthyroidism and ophthalmopathy. Across the whole study: Blood was drawn when the patient was first diagnosed and still untreated.

Trimming pared 0 bases from V and 6 bases from J, leaving 5 bases between. The CDR3 sequence is 13 residues long. The germline V gene has CDR1 KGHDR and CDR2 SFDVKD. Stability of Graves' hyperthyroidism was defined as absent ophthalmopathy progression within 18 months. Uncontrolled infection, other autoimmune disease, pregnancy and lactation each barred patients from inclusion. The source material, RNA transcripts, was used to amplify TCR beta CDR3 regions. The HTBI primer set served for first-round RT-PCR of the TCR CDR3. TCRdb reanalysed the multiplex PCR reads using MiXCR and keeps one entry per CDR3 protein. The sample shows roughly 740,000 distinct CDR3 sequences, approximately 16% of them seen only once.

This TCR came from a man between 18 and 29 years old with Graves' hyperthyroidism. The sample taken for sequencing was blood. The gene calls are TRBV24-1 and TRBJ2-1; D gene ambiguous. The CDR3, as DNA: TGTGCCACCAGTGATTTGCTCAGCAATGAGCAGTTCTTC. Its protein product is CATSDLLSNEQFF.